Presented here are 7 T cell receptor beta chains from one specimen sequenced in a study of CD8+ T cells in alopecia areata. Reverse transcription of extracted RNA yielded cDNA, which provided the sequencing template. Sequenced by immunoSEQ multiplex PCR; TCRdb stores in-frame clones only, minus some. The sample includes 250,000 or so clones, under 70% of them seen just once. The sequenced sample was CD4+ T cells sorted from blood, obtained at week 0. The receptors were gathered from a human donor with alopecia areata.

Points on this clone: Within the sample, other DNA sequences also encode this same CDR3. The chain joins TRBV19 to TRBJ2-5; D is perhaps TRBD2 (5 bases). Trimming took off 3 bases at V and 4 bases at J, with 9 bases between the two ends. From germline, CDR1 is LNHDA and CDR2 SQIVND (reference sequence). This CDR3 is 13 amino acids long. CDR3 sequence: CASSIVRGETQYF. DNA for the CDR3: TGTGCCAGTAGTATTGTCCGGGGAGAGACCCAGTACTTC. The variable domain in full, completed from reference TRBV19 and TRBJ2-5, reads DGGITQSPKYLFRKEGQNVTLSCEQNLNHDAMYWYRQDPGQGLRLIYYSQIVNDFQKGDIAEGYSVSREKKESFPLTVTSAQKNPTAFYLCASSIVRGETQYFGPGTRLLVL.

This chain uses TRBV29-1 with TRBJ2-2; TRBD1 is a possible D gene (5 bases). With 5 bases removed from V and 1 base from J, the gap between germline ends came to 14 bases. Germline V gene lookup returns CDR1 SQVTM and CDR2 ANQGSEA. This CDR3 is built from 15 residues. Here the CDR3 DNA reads TGCAGCGTTCAAGGGGCAGGGTGGAACACCGGGGAGCTGTTTTTT. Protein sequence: CSVQGAGWNTGELFF.

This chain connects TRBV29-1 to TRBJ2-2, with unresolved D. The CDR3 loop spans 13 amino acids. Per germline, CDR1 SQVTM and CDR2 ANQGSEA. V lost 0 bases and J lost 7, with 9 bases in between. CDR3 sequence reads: CSVEDRKYGELFF. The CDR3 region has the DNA TGCAGCGTTGAAGATAGGAAGTACGGGGAGCTGTTTTTT.

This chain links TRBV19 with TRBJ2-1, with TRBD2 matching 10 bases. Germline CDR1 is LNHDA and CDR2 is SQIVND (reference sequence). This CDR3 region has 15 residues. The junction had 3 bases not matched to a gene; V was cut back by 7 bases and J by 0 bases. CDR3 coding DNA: TGTGCCAGTACCATAGCGGGAGGCTCCTACAATGAGCAGTTCTTC. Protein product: CASTIAGGSYNEQFF.

The CDR3 is CASSLAPGPTQYF. CDR3 nucleotides: TGCGCCAGCAGCTTGGCTCCGGGACCGACGCAGTATTTT. The chain carries TRBV5-1 and TRBJ2-3, with D possibly called TRBD1 or TRBD2 (5 bases each). V was shortened by 0 bases and J by 9 bases, with 11 bases between the two germline ends. CDR1 is SGHRS, CDR2 YFSETQ, per germline. The CDR3 is 13 amino acids.

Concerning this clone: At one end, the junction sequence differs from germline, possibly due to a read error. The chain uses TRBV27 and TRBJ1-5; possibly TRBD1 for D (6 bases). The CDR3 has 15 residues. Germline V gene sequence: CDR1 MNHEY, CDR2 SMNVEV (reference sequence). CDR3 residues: CASKGTRGGNRPQHF. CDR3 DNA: TGTGCCAGCAAGGGGACCAGGGGTGGCAATCGGCCCCAGCATTTT.

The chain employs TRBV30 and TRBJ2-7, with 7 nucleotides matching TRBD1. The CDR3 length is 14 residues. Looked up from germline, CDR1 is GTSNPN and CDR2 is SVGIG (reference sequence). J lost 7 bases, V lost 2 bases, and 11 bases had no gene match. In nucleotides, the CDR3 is TGTGCCTGGAGTCGGTCGACAGGGTTGGGGGAGCAGTACTTC. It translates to CAWSRSTGLGEQYF.